Below, 9 T cell receptor beta chains from the same sample are listed, as sequenced in a study of shared clonotypes between healthy human individuals. Clones were read by immunoSEQ multiplex PCR, and TCRdb kept only the in-frame ones, dropping some. The sample gives roughly 2.5 million clones, around nine tenths of which show up once; around 0.14% is in the top ten. Sequenced sample: naive CD4+ T cells sorted from blood. Subset meaning: CD45RA+ positively selected. All receptors derive from a young man in good health.

This clone has just one count. The V and J genes are TRBV7-9 and TRBJ1-4; TRBD1 matches at 10 bases. The CDR3 contains 12 residues. Losses at the gene ends were 5 bases for V and 14 bases for J; bases not matched to a gene: 5. Germline-derived CDR1 and CDR2 are SEHNR and FQNEAQ (reference sequence). The CDR3 DNA reads as TGTGCCAGCAGCCACGGGACAGGGGACCTGTTTTTT. It specifies CASSHGTGDLFF.

Regarding this clone: In the same sample, other DNA sequences code for this CDR3. The chain uses TRBV7-9 and TRBJ2-7; unclear D gene. Germline CDR1 is SEHNR and CDR2 is FQNEAQ (reference sequence). V lost 0 bases to trimming and J lost 0 bases, with 3 bases between them. This CDR3 comprises 13 residues. The CDR3 nucleotides are TGTGCCAGCAGCTTAGCGGTCTCCTACGAGCAGTACTTC. Translation: CASSLAVSYEQYF.

The chain carries TRBV29-1 and TRBJ1-1, with D unresolved. Deletions cut 6 bases from V and 5 bases from J, with 10 bases between. The germline gives CDR1 SQVTM, CDR2 ANQGSEA. This CDR3 has 11 residues. The CDR3 loop reads CSVHKWTEAFF. Written as DNA, the CDR3 is TGCAGCGTCCACAAGTGGACTGAAGCTTTCTTT.

The chain couples TRBV7-2 to TRBJ2-5; 10 nucleotides match TRBD2. Germline CDR1 is SGHTA and CDR2 is FQGNSA. Trimming at V came to 1 base and at J to 5 bases, leaving 4 bases not matched to a gene. This CDR3 comprises 15 residues. The CDR3 DNA follows: TGTGCCAGCAGCTTAGGAGCGGGAGGGAGGGAGACCCAGTACTTC. This translates into CASSLGAGGRETQYF.

The V call is TRBV28, the J call TRBJ1-2; 9 nucleotides line up with TRBD1. CDR1 and CDR2 from the germline V gene are MDHEN and SYDVKM. The CDR3 loop spans 15 amino acids. V lost 5 bases to trimming and J lost 6 bases; unmatched junction nucleotides: 10. CDR3 region: CASSLVGTGWDGYTF. CDR3 bases: TGTGCCAGCAGTCTCGTAGGGACAGGGTGGGATGGCTACACCTTC.

The V and J genes are TRBV19 and TRBJ2-7; D is unresolved. V lost 4 bases, J lost 1 base, and 11 bases lay in between. Germline CDR1 reads LNHDA; CDR2 reads SQIVND (reference sequence). CDR3 size: 14 residues. The CDR3 DNA reads as TGTGCCAGTAGTACAAGGGAAAAGTCCTACGAGCAGTACTTC. This encodes CASSTREKSYEQYF. Full variable domain (rest looked up from reference TRBV19 and TRBJ2-7): DGGITQSPKYLFRKEGQNVTLSCEQNLNHDAMYWYRQDPGQGLRLIYYSQIVNDFQKGDIAEGYSVSREKKESFPLTVTSAQKNPTAFYLCASSTREKSYEQYFGPGTRLTVT.

In the case of this clone: Other DNA sequences from this sample encode an identical CDR3 as well. The rearrangement joins TRBV5-1 to TRBJ2-1; D may correspond to TRBD1 or TRBD2 (5 bases each). V was cut by 4 bases and J by 5 bases, with 10 bases left in between. CDR1 and CDR2 from the germline V gene are SGHRS and YFSETQ. CDR3 length: 13 residues. CDR3 protein: CASSLGVDNEQFF. For the CDR3, the DNA is TGCGCCAGCAGCCTGGGGGTGGACAATGAGCAGTTCTTC.

The chain joins TRBV10-2 to TRBJ2-7, with 9 bases identical to TRBD2. The trim removed 6 bases at V and 0 bases at J, leaving 6 bases unmatched. The CDR3 extends over 15 amino acids. Per the germline V gene, CDR1 is WSHSY and CDR2 is SAAADI. CDR3 nucleotide sequence: TGCGCCAGCAGGAGGGGCGGGGGGGACTCCTACGAGCAGTACTTC. The encoded protein is CASRRGGGDSYEQYF.

This rearrangement joins TRBV5-1 to TRBJ1-3; no definite D call. The CDR3 totals 14 residues. The germline V gene has CDR1 SGHRS and CDR2 YFSETQ. Between the trimmed V and J ends, which lost 6 bases and 0 bases, there was a span of 10 bases. The CDR3 is CASKEVLSGNTIYF. DNA for the CDR3: TGCGCCAGCAAGGAGGTCCTCTCTGGAAACACCATATATTTT.